This entry features one TCR beta chain sequence. With 60 Vbeta and 13 Jbeta primers, the PCR was carried out. Here immunoSEQ multiplex PCR was the method, and the copy in TCRdb shows in-frame clones only, minus some. The profile shows about 170,000 clones, about 69% of them singletons. The sample is drawn from a study of cytomegalovirus exposure and HLA in healthy donors. Germline lookup yields CDR1 LGHNA and CDR2 YSLEER. This CDR3 contains 16 residues. V gave up 0 bases and J gave up 2 bases; unmatched junction bases: 4. V is TRBV4-3 and J is TRBJ2-3, with 8 positions matching TRBD2. The specimen was PBMCs. The receptor was derived from a human donor in good health. CDR3 DNA: TGCGCCAGCAGCCAAGAGGCTAGCGGGTACACAGATACGCAGTATTTT. This encodes CASSQEASGYTDTQYF.